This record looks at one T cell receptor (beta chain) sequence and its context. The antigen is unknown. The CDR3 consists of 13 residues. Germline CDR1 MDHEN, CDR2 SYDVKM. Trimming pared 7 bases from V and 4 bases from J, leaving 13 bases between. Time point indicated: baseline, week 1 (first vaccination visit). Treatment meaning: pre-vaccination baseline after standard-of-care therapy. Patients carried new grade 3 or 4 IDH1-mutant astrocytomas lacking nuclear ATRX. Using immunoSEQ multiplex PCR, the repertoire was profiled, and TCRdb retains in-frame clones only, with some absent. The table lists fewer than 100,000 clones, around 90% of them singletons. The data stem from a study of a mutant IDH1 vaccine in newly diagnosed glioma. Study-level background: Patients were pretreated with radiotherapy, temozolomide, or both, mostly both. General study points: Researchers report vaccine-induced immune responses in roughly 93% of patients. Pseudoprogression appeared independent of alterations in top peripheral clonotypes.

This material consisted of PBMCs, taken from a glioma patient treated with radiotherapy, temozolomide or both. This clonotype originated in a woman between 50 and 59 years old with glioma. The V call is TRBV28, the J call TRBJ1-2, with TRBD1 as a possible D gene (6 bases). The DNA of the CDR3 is TGTGCCAGCACCCCCGGGGGCTTCTATGGCTACACCTTC. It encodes CASTPGGFYGYTF.